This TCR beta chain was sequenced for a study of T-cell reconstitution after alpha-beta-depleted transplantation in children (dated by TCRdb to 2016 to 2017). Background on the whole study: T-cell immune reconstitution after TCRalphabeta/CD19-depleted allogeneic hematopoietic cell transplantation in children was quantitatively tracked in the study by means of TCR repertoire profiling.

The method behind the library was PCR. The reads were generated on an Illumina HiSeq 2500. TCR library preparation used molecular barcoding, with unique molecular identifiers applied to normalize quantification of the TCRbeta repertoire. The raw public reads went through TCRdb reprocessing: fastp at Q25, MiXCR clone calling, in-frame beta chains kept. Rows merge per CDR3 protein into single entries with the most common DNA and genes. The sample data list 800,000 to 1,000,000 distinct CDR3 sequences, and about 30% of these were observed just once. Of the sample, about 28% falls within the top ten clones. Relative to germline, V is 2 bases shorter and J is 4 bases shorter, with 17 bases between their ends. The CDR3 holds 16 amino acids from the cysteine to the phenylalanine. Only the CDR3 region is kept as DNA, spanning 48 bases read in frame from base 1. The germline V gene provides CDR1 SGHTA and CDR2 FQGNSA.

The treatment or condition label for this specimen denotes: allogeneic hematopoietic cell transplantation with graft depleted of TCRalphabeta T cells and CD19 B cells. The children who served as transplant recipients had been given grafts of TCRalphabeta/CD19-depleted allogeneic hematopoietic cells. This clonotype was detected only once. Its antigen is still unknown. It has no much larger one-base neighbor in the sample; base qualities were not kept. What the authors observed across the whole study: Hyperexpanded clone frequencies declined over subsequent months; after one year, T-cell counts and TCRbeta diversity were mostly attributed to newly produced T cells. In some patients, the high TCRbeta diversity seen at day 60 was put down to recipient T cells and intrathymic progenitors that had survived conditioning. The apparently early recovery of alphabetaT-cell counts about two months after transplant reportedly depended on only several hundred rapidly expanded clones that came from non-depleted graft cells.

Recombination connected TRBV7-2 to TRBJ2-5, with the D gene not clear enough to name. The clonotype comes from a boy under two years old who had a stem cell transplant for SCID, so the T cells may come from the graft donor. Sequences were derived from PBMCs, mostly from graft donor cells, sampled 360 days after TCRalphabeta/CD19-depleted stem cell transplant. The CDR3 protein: CASSLLSPGLGETQYF. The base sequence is TGTGCCAGCAGCTTACTTAGCCCCGGCCTCGGAGAGACCCAGTACTTC. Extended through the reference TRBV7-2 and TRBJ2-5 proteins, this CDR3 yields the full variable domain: GAGVSQSPSNKVTEKGKDVELRCDPISGHTALYWYRQSLGQGLEFLIYFQGNSAPDKSGLPSDRFSAERTGGSVSTLTIQRTQQEDSAVYLCASSLLSPGLGETQYFGPGTRLLVL.